The T cell receptor beta chain described here comes from a study of T cells after yellow fever vaccination. Across the whole study: Where fractions had low cell numbers, libraries were prepared from them with the SMART-Seq v4 Ultra Low Input RNA kit. Findings and limits, study-wide: It was a weaker secondary response, yet one that peaked faster, at day 5 versus 15. Clonotypes shared by both compartments, CD4 and CD8, made up a small share. Sorted repertoires could include abundant contaminating clonotypes from bulk cells.

This clonotype was detected many times. Its antigen is currently unknown. The CDR3 covers 16 residues. V was clipped by 5 bases and J by 0 bases; unmatched bases: 9. The V gene's germline CDR1 is SEHNR and CDR2 FQNEAQ (reference sequence). TCRdb fed the 5' RACE reads into MiXCR, producing one record per CDR3 protein. The table includes about 50,000 distinct CDR3 sequences, approximately 7% detected once. V gene TRBV7-9 combines with J gene TRBJ1-1, with 7 bases matching TRBD1. The material was CD8+ T cells sorted from PBMCs, obtained roughly 14 days after the first yellow fever vaccination. The clonotype was recovered from a man between 18 and 29 years old who received the YFV17D yellow fever vaccine. The CDR3 spells CASSPRGQVMNTEAFF. The CDR3 coding sequence is TGTGCCAGCAGCCCGAGAGGACAGGTTATGAACACTGAAGCTTTCTTT.